This passage covers 24 T cell receptor beta chains from one sample sequenced in a study of T cell repertoires in cytomegalovirus infection. Via MiXCR, TCRdb re-called the reads, giving one row per CDR3 protein. The table has about 310,000 distinct CDR3 sequences, 17% seen once; the top ten hold around 12%. Input material: PBMCs. The origin of the receptors is a human donor in good health (CMV status not recorded). Some clones in this sample may be carry-over from other donors' samples.

In its sample, this clonotype was seen many times. The CDR3 nucleotides are TGTGCCAGTAAAGCACAGGGTCTGGGCAATCAGCCCCAGCATTTT. Protein product: CASKAQGLGNQPQHF. This chain joins TRBV19 and TRBJ1-5; D is perhaps TRBD1 (6 bases). V lost 7 bases and J 2 bases, leaving 15 bases between the germline ends. Per germline, CDR1 LNHDA and CDR2 SQIVND (reference sequence). The CDR3 consists of 15 residues. The variable domain in full, with the rest retrieved from reference TRBV19 and TRBJ1-5, is DGGITQSPKYLFRKEGQNVTLSCEQNLNHDAMYWYRQDPGQGLRLIYYSQIVNDFQKGDIAEGYSVSREKKESFPLTVTSAQKNPTAFYLCASKAQGLGNQPQHFGDGTRLSIL.

The chain joins TRBV23-1 to TRBJ2-3, with D perhaps given as TRBD1 or TRBD2 (5 bases each). TRBV23-1 is an ORF, with its function uncertain. The V gene lost 2 bases and the J gene lost 5 bases, with 11 bases spanning the gap. This CDR3 has 14 amino acids. Written as DNA, the CDR3 is TGCGCCAGCAGTCAACCGAGGGGAGAAGATACGCAGTATTTT. It yields the protein CASSQPRGEDTQYF.

The J gene is TRBJ1-1, the V gene TRBV5-4, with D maybe TRBD1 (5 bases). V lost 6 bases, J lost 6 bases, and 30 bases lay in between. CDR3 length: 18 amino acids. CDR1 and CDR2 (germline): SGHNT, YYREEE (reference sequence). The CDR3 is CASTNRKGSMSGTAEAFF. The CDR3, as DNA: TGTGCCAGCACCAATCGAAAGGGGAGTATGTCTGGAACCGCTGAAGCTTTCTTT.

The chain links TRBV15 to TRBJ2-1; D might be TRBD1 (6 bases). V lost 0 bases, J lost 2 bases, and 14 bases lay in between. The CDR3 is 17 residues long. Per the germline V gene, CDR1 is LNHNV and CDR2 is YYDKDF (reference sequence). The CDR3 sequence is CATSRDKSTGAYNEQFF. The CDR3 DNA reads TGTGCCACCAGCAGAGATAAGTCGACAGGAGCCTACAATGAGCAGTTCTTC.

This clonotype was seen a handful of times. The chain is built from TRBV7-8 and TRBJ2-6; the match to TRBD1 covers 8 bases. The CDR3 loop spans 18 amino acids. The V and J ends lost 5 bases and 2 bases, in that order; junction bases with no gene match: 11. Germline-derived CDR1 and CDR2 are SGHVS and FQNEAQ. The CDR3 coding sequence is TGTGCCAGCAGCAAGATCAGGGGGCGGGCTGCTGGGGCCAACGTCCTGACTTTC. Protein sequence: CASSKIRGRAAGANVLTF. Combining the CDR3 with reference TRBV7-8 and TRBJ2-6 gives the whole variable domain GAGVSQSPRYKVAKRGQDVALRCDPISGHVSLFWYQQALGQGPEFLTYFQNEAQLDKSGLPSDRFFAERPEGSVSTLKIQRTQQEDSAVYLCASSKIRGRAAGANVLTFGAGSRLTVL.

Only a few counts were recorded for this clonotype. The chain links TRBV5-8 to TRBJ1-1; possible D gene TRBD1, 6 bases. Between the trimmed V and J ends, which lost 4 bases and 10 bases, there was a span of 14 bases. The CDR3 extends over 12 amino acids. The germline gives CDR1 SGHTS, CDR2 YDEGEE. CDR3 amino acids: CASSLSDRTAFF. As DNA, the CDR3 is TGTGCCAGCAGCCTCTCTGACAGGACAGCTTTCTTT.

This clonotype was seen a handful of times. V and J are TRBV7-4 and TRBJ2-7; either TRBD1 or TRBD2 may supply D (5 bases each). Trimming cost V 0 bases and J 4 bases, with 10 bases left between them. The V gene's germline CDR1 is SGHVT and CDR2 SQSDAQ. This CDR3 comprises 14 residues. CDR3 DNA sequence: TGTGCCAGCAGCTTAGCGGGACGGCATTACGAGCAGTACTTC. Protein sequence: CASSLAGRHYEQYF.

Comment on this clonotype: At one of its ends the junction is not consistent with the germline gene, which may arise from a read error. The chain is built from TRBV18 and TRBJ2-2; D uncertain. CDR1 and CDR2 (germline): KGHSH, LQKENI. This CDR3 is 15 amino acids long. CDR3 protein: CASSPQTGNTGELFF. Here the CDR3 DNA reads TGTGCCAGCTCCCCACAGACGGGGAACACCGGGGAGCTGTTTTTT.

This clonotype was observed at least ten times. The J gene is TRBJ2-1, the V gene TRBV15; 14 positions agree with TRBD2. The germline CDR1 and CDR2 sequences are LNHNV and YYDKDF (reference sequence). The CDR3 sequence is 16 residues long. The V and J ends lost 6 bases and 6 bases, in that order; junction bases with no gene match: 7. The CDR3 region is CATSPRLAGGLNEQFF. As DNA, the CDR3 is TGTGCCACCAGTCCCAGACTAGCGGGGGGGCTCAATGAGCAGTTCTTC.

This clonotype has more than one count but fewer than ten. The rearrangement links TRBV7-6 to TRBJ2-2, with D hard to call. Germline-derived CDR1 and CDR2 are SGHVS and FNYEAQ. The CDR3 is 14 amino acids. Trimming pared 5 bases from V and 6 bases from J, leaving 13 bases between. CDR3 region: CASSLFLPPGELFF. CDR3 bases: TGTGCCAGCAGCCTTTTTCTCCCCCCCGGGGAGCTGTTTTTT.

The genes are TRBV20-1 and TRBJ2-7; a weak D match, TRBD2 (6 bases). The CDR3 is 13 amino acids. CDR1 and CDR2 from the germline V gene are DFQATT and SNEGSKA (reference sequence). V shed 0 bases and J shed 3 bases, with 9 bases lying between them. The CDR3 DNA follows: TGCAGTGCTAGAGATACGGGGGTCTACGAGCAGTACTTC. Amino acids: CSARDTGVYEQYF.

The chain couples TRBV6-6 to TRBJ2-1; TRBD2 matches 11 bases. In germline, CDR1 is MNHNY, CDR2 SVGAGI (reference sequence). V gave up 4 bases and J gave up 5 bases; unmatched junction bases: 7. The CDR3 consists of 16 residues. This CDR3 is CASSLRLAGNDNEQFF. As DNA, the CDR3 is TGTGCCAGCAGTTTGAGACTAGCGGGGAACGACAATGAGCAGTTCTTC.

This clonotype has just a few counts. The gene calls are TRBV20-1 and TRBJ1-1; D perhaps matches TRBD1 (5 bases). The CDR3 totals 15 residues. The ends were cut back, 3 bases at V and 1 base at J, with 15 bases in the middle. CDR1 and CDR2 (germline): DFQATT, SNEGSKA (reference sequence). This CDR3 reads CSARTEERWNTEAFF. The CDR3 nucleotides read TGCAGTGCTAGGACAGAGGAGAGATGGAACACTGAAGCTTTCTTT.

This sequence joins TRBV24-1 and TRBJ2-7; weak D call: TRBD1 (6 bases). The CDR3 has 13 amino acids. Germline values: CDR1 KGHDR, CDR2 SFDVKD. V lost 10 bases to trimming and J lost 4 bases, with 16 bases between them. The CDR3 bases are TGTGCCACGGGATCCGGACAGACTTACGAGCAGTACTTC. Its protein product is CATGSGQTYEQYF.

This chain connects TRBV5-1 to TRBJ2-3; tentatively, D is TRBD2 (6 bases). The CDR3 sequence is 17 residues long. Germline loops: CDR1 SGHRS, CDR2 YFSETQ. V lost 1 base to trimming and J lost 0 bases, with 15 bases between them. In DNA, the CDR3 is TGCGCCAGCAGCTTGAGGGGAGGCGATTCTAGCACAGATACGCAGTATTTT. Amino acid sequence: CASSLRGGDSSTDTQYF.

The rearrangement joins TRBV9 to TRBJ1-4; D remains ambiguous. The CDR3 loop spans 14 amino acids. Trimming removed 4 bases at V and 4 bases at J, with 11 bases between. Per germline, CDR1 SGDLS and CDR2 YYNGEE. CDR3: CASSSPGRNEKLFF. CDR3 in DNA: TGTGCCAGCAGCTCCCCCGGGCGTAATGAAAAACTGTTTTTT.

This clonotype was seen at least ten times. The chain recombines TRBV25-1 with TRBJ1-4; 8 nucleotides match TRBD1. Per the germline V gene, CDR1 is MGHDK and CDR2 is SYGVNS. With V trimmed by 5 bases and J by 8 bases, 10 bases remained unmatched. The CDR3 runs 15 residues. CDR3 in amino acids: CASSSSRGLWEKLFF. CDR3 DNA: TGTGCCAGCAGTTCCTCCAGGGGGCTCTGGGAAAAACTGTTTTTT.

The chain uses TRBV15 and TRBJ1-4; unclear D gene. Deletions cut 0 bases from V and 6 bases from J, with 17 bases between. The germline V gene encodes CDR1 LNHNV and CDR2 YYDKDF (reference sequence). The CDR3 contains 17 residues. The CDR3 loop is CATSRDHPRVWDEKLFF. DNA of the CDR3: TGTGCCACCAGCAGAGACCACCCCCGGGTATGGGATGAAAAACTGTTTTTT.

This clonotype was detected only a few times. The V call is TRBV25-1, the J call TRBJ1-2, with 9 bases aligning to TRBD1. There are 13 residues in the CDR3. Germline values: CDR1 MGHDK, CDR2 SYGVNS. Trimming cost V 8 bases and J 8 bases; bases outside gene matches: 9. CDR3 in DNA: TGTGCCAGCGGGGGGACAGGGAGTCGGGGCTACACCTTC. Amino acids: CASGGTGSRGYTF.

This clonotype was detected ten times or more. The chain uses TRBV7-9 and TRBJ2-3; 7 bases fit TRBD1. The CDR3 loop spans 21 amino acids. The junction had 22 bases not matched to a gene; V was cut back by 4 bases and J by 0 bases. The germline CDR1 and CDR2 sequences are SEHNR and FQNEAQ (reference sequence). The DNA of the CDR3 is TGTGCCAGCAGCTCATCCCCGGGACAGCGTGTTCAGAGGACTAGCACAGATACGCAGTATTTT. The encoded protein is CASSSSPGQRVQRTSTDTQYF. Drawing the rest from reference TRBV7-9 and TRBJ2-3, the complete variable domain is DTGVSQNPRHKITKRGQNVTFRCDPISEHNRLYWYRQTLGQGPEFLTYFQNEAQLEKSRLLSDRFSAERPKGSFSTLEIQRTEQGDSAMYLCASSSSPGQRVQRTSTDTQYFGPGTRLTVL.

This clonotype was seen repeatedly, ten times or more. CDR3 sequence (DNA): TGTGCCAGCAGGCACTCTGGAAACACCATATATTTT. Protein sequence: CASRHSGNTIYF. This sequence joins TRBV12-3 or TRBV12-4 and TRBJ1-3, with D unclear. There are 12 residues in the CDR3. V lost 6 bases, J lost 0 bases, and 3 bases lay in between.

This clonotype appeared many times. The V and J genes are TRBV7-2 and TRBJ1-6; D possibly corresponds to TRBD1 (6 bases). The CDR3 sequence is 13 residues long. V lost 8 bases to trimming and J lost 6 bases, with 11 bases between them. Germline V gene sequence: CDR1 SGHTA, CDR2 FQGNSA. The DNA for the CDR3 is TGTGCCAGCGGCGGGACAACTAATTCACCCCTCCACTTT. This translates into CASGGTTNSPLHF.

The chain recombines TRBV28 with TRBJ1-4, with D hard to call. The CDR3 runs 12 residues. Trimming removed 6 bases at V and 8 bases at J, with 10 bases between. CDR1 MDHEN and CDR2 SYDVKM come from the germline V gene. CDR3 coding DNA: TGTGCCAGCAGCCGGGGTGGCGAAAAACTGTTTTTT. This codes for CASSRGGEKLFF.

This clonotype was seen ten or more times. The chain links TRBV12-3 or TRBV12-4 to TRBJ2-1, with 11 bases fitting TRBD2. With 3 bases clipped from V and 5 bases from J, the junction kept 9 bases outside the gene matches. There are 17 residues in the CDR3. The CDR3, as DNA: TGTGCCAGCAGTTTGGGAACGATGGGACTAGCGGACAATGAGCAGTTCTTC. Translation: CASSLGTMGLADNEQFF.